What follows describes a single TCR beta chain. Its specificity is unknown. This record belongs to a study of CD4+ T cells in melanoma. Sequencing used immunoSEQ multiplex PCR; TCRdb keeps in-frame clones, though not all of them. The sample includes around 18,000 clones, approximately 83% of them seen just once. The CDR3 extends over 12 amino acids. The germline V gene has CDR1 SGHTA and CDR2 FQGNSA. V shed 5 bases and J shed 5 bases, with 9 bases lying between them. Study-level findings and limits: CD8+ T cell, macrophage and B cell function reportedly correlated with neoantigen-specific CD4+ T cells. Reportedly, melanoma neoantigen-specific CD4+ T cells showed varied differentiation states.

This TCR was sampled from a human donor with melanoma. V usage is TRBV7-2 and J usage is TRBJ1-1, with D possibly matching TRBD1 (5 bases). The source material was cells from a culture (not recorded whether cultured in vitro). CDR3 region: CASSRGLTEAFF. DNA for the CDR3: TGTGCCAGCAGCCGGGGGTTGACTGAAGCTTTCTTT.